This paragraph covers one TCR beta chain sequence. Its recognized antigen is unknown. No base qualities exist here, and no much larger clone lies one base off it. The data originate from a study of beta chain features in type 1 diabetes (dated by TCRdb to 2016 to 2019). Describing the broader study: Mean age, gender distribution, total cell number and subset yield were not different between patients and healthy donors. A total of 85 million to 110 million sorted cells were examined across all samples, and RNA yield correlated strongly with the number of cells per subset. The study compared the TCRB repertoires of sorted circulating CD4+ T cell subsets in recently diagnosed type 1 diabetes patients with those in matched healthy donors. Regulatory and stem cell-like memory subsets were isolated from only 8 patients and roughly eight healthy donors, whereas naive and central memory subsets came from all 30 or so donors.

On the study overall, not on this receptor specifically: The naive, central memory and regulatory TCRB repertoires appeared to resemble one another more closely among patients than among healthy donors. Sequencing cDNA rather than genomic DNA could over-represent highly expressing activated cells, although activation and CD3 levels did not differ between groups. Because small numbers of individuals were included in the HLA sub-analyses, any influence of HLA type on TCRB rearrangement was left unresolved. Shorter templates might have been favored by PCR, but patient and control samples were amplified and corrected together, so both groups would have been affected equally by any skew. A moderate but significant shortening of TCRB CDR3 length was observed in type 1 diabetes patients in all four CD4+ subsets. Patients with type 1 diabetes made fewer insertions and deleted more nucleotides at VDJ recombination sites, implying thymic rearrangement abnormalities.

The entire isolated RNA was reverse transcribed using the High Capacity cDNA Reverse Transcription Kit, and thus expressed TCRB transcripts were sequenced. Deep immunoSEQ sequencing was applied to naive, central memory and regulatory T cell samples, giving an average of about 3.57 million total reads per sample. After sorted cells were lysed in RLT buffer, RNA was extracted with DNase-treated RNeasy Micro or Mini kits, with the choice depending on cell number. To prevent cross-contamination, each cell subset was processed individually, whereas patient and healthy donor samples were processed jointly. The immunoSEQ multiplex PCR was used to amplify TCRB sequences from cDNA, generating 87-bp fragments that spanned the CDR3 region. Sequencing of the amplicons was done on the Illumina HiSeq platform. The original methods were these. Synthetic template baselines were used to correct PCR bias computationally, reads within Hamming distance 2 were collapsed together, and singletons that could not be merged were discarded. Reads were aligned against IMGT so that V, D and J genes, CDR3 length and insertions or deletions at six rearrangement sites could be assigned. Clonotype counts were normalized to sorted cell number within each subset before computing true diversity and Gini coefficients with the tcR R package. The overlap coefficient, calculated on TCRB nucleotide sequences, was used to measure repertoire sharing. Held by TCRdb, this immuneACCESS table contains in-frame sequences only and omits some clones. Under half of the omission traces to an unresolved V gene where checked; the cause of the rest is unknown. V, J and clone size reflect that table, while D and trimming were determined from the DNA. The sample data list approximately 150,000 clones, and roughly an eighth of these were observed just once. Under 1.5% of the sample is held by the ten biggest clonotypes.

The CDR3 has 11 amino acids, counting the end cysteine and phenylalanine. Only the CDR3 region is kept as DNA, spanning 33 bases read in frame from base 1. Relative to germline, V is 10 bases shorter and J is 5 bases shorter, with 11 bases between their ends. As encoded in the germline V gene, CDR1 is ENHRY while CDR2 is SYGVKD. Each donor gave one peripheral blood draw, approximately 100 mL on average, collected into heparinised tubes. A BD FACSAria II was used to sort naive, central memory, regulatory and stem cell-like memory CD4+ T cells with a panel that included CD45RO, CCR7, CD25, CD127, CD95 and CD27. Purity was above 95% for every sorted population. PBMCs were separated immediately by Lymphoprep density gradient centrifugation and were stained directly, without being cultured. To minimize batch effects, samples were stained and sorted in pairs, one healthy donor with one patient per experiment.

The specimen sequenced was central memory CD4+ T cells from blood. This clonotype originated in a man aged 18 to 29 with type 1 diabetes. The sequence joins TRBV10-3 to TRBJ1-1; too little of a D gene remains to name it. The CDR3 region has the sequence CATPPRTEAFF. The sequenced DNA: TGTGCCACCCCGCCGCGAACTGAAGCTTTCTTT.